The next 18 T cell receptor beta chains were all read from a single sample in a study of blood T cell repertoires in COVID-19. Sequencing used immunoSEQ multiplex PCR; TCRdb keeps in-frame clones, though not all of them. The sample lists 250,000 to 350,000 clones; 90% were seen once. The specimen sequenced was peripheral blood. These receptors originate from a woman aged 45-59 years with COVID-19, enrolled during active disease.

The chain has TRBV7-2 and TRBJ2-5; 8 bases map to TRBD2. The germline V gene has CDR1 SGHTA and CDR2 FQGNSA. With 3 bases clipped from V and 5 bases from J, the junction kept 5 bases outside the gene matches. The CDR3 has 14 residues. DNA for the CDR3: TGTGCCAGCAGCTTCCAGACTAGCGTGGAGACCCAGTACTTC. Protein sequence: CASSFQTSVETQYF. The variable domain in full, completed from reference TRBV7-2 and TRBJ2-5, reads GAGVSQSPSNKVTEKGKDVELRCDPISGHTALYWYRQSLGQGLEFLIYFQGNSAPDKSGLPSDRFSAERTGGSVSTLTIQRTQQEDSAVYLCASSFQTSVETQYFGPGTRLLVL.

The rearrangement uses TRBV5-1 and TRBJ2-5, with TRBD2 identical over 14 bases. The germline V gene encodes CDR1 SGHRS and CDR2 YFSETQ. Trimming took 0 bases from V and 5 from J; bases not matched to a gene: 6. This CDR3 comprises 17 residues. CDR3 region: CASSLGLAGGPEETQYF. In DNA, the CDR3 is TGCGCCAGCAGCTTGGGACTAGCGGGAGGGCCTGAGGAGACCCAGTACTTC.

V gene TRBV24-1 combines with J gene TRBJ2-3; D remains ambiguous. CDR1 and CDR2 (germline): KGHDR, SFDVKD. With 4 bases removed from V and 8 bases from J, the gap between germline ends came to 15 bases. CDR3 size: 14 residues. The CDR3 spells CATSEPVPPFTQYF. CDR3 coding DNA: TGTGCCACCAGTGAACCAGTCCCCCCGTTTACGCAGTATTTT.

This clone was observed once. The chain joins TRBV7-9 to TRBJ1-1; 8 positions match TRBD1. The V gene's germline CDR1 is SEHNR and CDR2 FQNEAQ (reference sequence). This CDR3 contains 15 residues. The V segment lost 1 base and the J segment 5 bases; nucleotides outside the gene matches: 6. The CDR3 here is CASSLGSGGETEAFF. Here the CDR3 DNA reads TGTGCCAGCAGCTTAGGTTCAGGGGGCGAAACTGAAGCTTTCTTT. Full variable domain (missing parts from reference TRBV7-9 and TRBJ1-1): DTGVSQNPRHKITKRGQNVTFRCDPISEHNRLYWYRQTLGQGPEFLTYFQNEAQLEKSRLLSDRFSAERPKGSFSTLEIQRTEQGDSAMYLCASSLGSGGETEAFFGQGTRLTVV.

This clone came up once. The chain combines TRBV18 with TRBJ2-4, with TRBD2 matching over 8 bases. In germline, CDR1 is KGHSH, CDR2 LQKENI. This CDR3 region has 18 residues. The junction had 9 bases not matched to a gene; V was cut back by 2 bases and J by 0 bases. CDR3 in amino acids: CASSPRTSLKGAKNIQYF. The CDR3 coding sequence is TGTGCCAGCTCACCAAGGACTAGCCTTAAGGGAGCCAAAAACATTCAGTACTTC. Drawing the rest from reference TRBV18 and TRBJ2-4, the complete variable domain is NAGVMQNPRHLVRRRGQEARLRCSPMKGHSHVYWYRQLPEEGLKFMVYLQKENIIDESGMPKERFSAEFPKEGPSILRIQQVVRGDSAAYFCASSPRTSLKGAKNIQYFGAGTRLSVL.

The rearrangement uses TRBV6-5 and TRBJ2-7; D call uncertain. V was pared by 7 bases and J by 5 bases, with 9 bases between. Germline CDR1 and CDR2: MNHEY and SVGAGI. The CDR3 contains 11 residues. DNA of the CDR3: TGTGCCAGCATGTTAGAGAACGAGCAGTACTTC. It yields the protein CASMLENEQYF.

The J gene is TRBJ2-3, the V gene TRBV30, with D unresolved. Germline CDR1 reads GTSNPN; CDR2 reads SVGIG (reference sequence). This CDR3 spans 13 amino acids. V lost 0 bases, J lost 2 bases, and 6 bases lay in between. The CDR3 nucleotides are TGTGCCTGGAGTGTATTACTCACAGATACGCAGTATTTT. The encoded protein is CAWSVLLTDTQYF.

The J gene is TRBJ1-1, the V gene TRBV3-1 (or the pseudogene TRBV3-2), with 8 bases that match TRBD1. This CDR3 has 14 residues. Germline lookup yields CDR1 LGHDT and CDR2 YNNKEL (reference sequence). The junction had 11 bases not matched to a gene; V was cut back by 4 bases and J by 10 bases. The CDR3 sequence: CASSRTETTGAAFF. CDR3 DNA: TGTGCCAGCAGCCGTACCGAAACGACAGGGGCAGCTTTCTTT.

The chain recombines TRBV18 with TRBJ2-2; TRBD2 agrees at 9 bases. CDR1 is KGHSH, CDR2 LQKENI, per germline. The trim removed 1 base at V and 2 bases at J, leaving 11 bases unmatched. This CDR3 has 19 residues. Written as DNA, the CDR3 is TGTGCCAGCTCACCACTTAGGACTAGCGAACCAGGAAACACCGGGGAGCTGTTTTTT. This codes for CASSPLRTSEPGNTGELFF.

This clone appeared a single time. This rearrangement joins TRBV27 to TRBJ2-7; 7 bases agree with TRBD2. This CDR3 is 14 amino acids long. With 5 bases clipped from V and 0 bases from J, the junction kept 4 bases outside the gene matches. From germline, CDR1 is MNHEY and CDR2 SMNVEV (reference sequence). The CDR3 loop reads CASSIAGHSYEQYF. CDR3 DNA sequence: TGTGCCAGCAGTATAGCGGGCCACTCCTACGAGCAGTACTTC.

The rearrangement joins TRBV29-1 to TRBJ2-3, with 8 bases fitting TRBD1. From germline, CDR1 is SQVTM and CDR2 ANQGSEA. Trimming took 7 bases from V and 4 from J; bases not matched to a gene: 4. This CDR3 region has 12 residues. CDR3 amino acids: CSETGAADTQYF. The CDR3 coding sequence is TGCAGCGAGACAGGGGCTGCAGATACGCAGTATTTT.

This chain uses TRBV15 with TRBJ2-1; 9 nucleotides line up with TRBD1. The CDR3 loop spans 14 amino acids. The junction had 8 bases not matched to a gene; V was cut back by 6 bases and J by 8 bases. Per the germline V gene, CDR1 is LNHNV and CDR2 is YYDKDF (reference sequence). The CDR3 DNA is TGTGCCACCAGTCGAGGGACAGGGAGCGATGAGCAGTTCTTC. It codes for CATSRGTGSDEQFF.

This rearrangement joins TRBV4-2 to TRBJ1-3, with D possibly matching TRBD1 (6 bases). The CDR3 loop spans 17 amino acids. The ends were cut back, 1 base at V and 1 base at J, with 14 bases in the middle. CDR1 is LGHNA and CDR2 is YNFKEQ in the germline V gene. CDR3 in DNA: TGTGCCAGCAGCCAAGGGACAGTCTTCGATTCTGGAAACACCATATATTTT. Amino acid sequence: CASSQGTVFDSGNTIYF.

The chain is built from TRBV9 and TRBJ1-2, with 7 bases aligning to TRBD1. With 2 bases clipped from V and 0 bases from J, the junction kept 7 bases outside the gene matches. Germline assignment: CDR1 SGDLS and CDR2 YYNGEE. The CDR3 consists of 16 residues. The CDR3 sequence is CASSVGATGTNYGYTF. DNA for the CDR3: TGTGCCAGCAGCGTCGGAGCGACAGGGACTAACTATGGCTACACCTTC.

The rearrangement uses TRBV19 and TRBJ1-2; D is perhaps TRBD1 (6 bases). The CDR3 has 16 amino acids. Germline V gene lookup returns CDR1 LNHDA and CDR2 SQIVND (reference sequence). V was cut by 1 base and J by 6 bases, with 18 bases left in between. CDR3 DNA sequence: TGTGCCAGTAGTATAGGGGCAGGGGATCTAGACCATGGCTACACCTTC. It specifies CASSIGAGDLDHGYTF.

This rearrangement joins TRBV9 to TRBJ2-7, with 14 bases identical to TRBD2. V lost 0 bases, J lost 5 bases, and 4 bases stayed unmatched. This CDR3 is 16 amino acids long. From germline, CDR1 is SGDLS and CDR2 YYNGEE. The CDR3 here is CASSVGTSGRIHEQYF. The CDR3 region has the DNA TGTGCCAGCAGCGTAGGGACTAGCGGGAGGATCCACGAGCAGTACTTC.

This CDR3 reads CASSETRVQDTQYF. CDR3 bases: TGTGCCAGCAGTGAAACCAGGGTCCAAGATACGCAGTATTTT. This rearrangement joins TRBV2 to TRBJ2-3; TRBD1 is a possible D gene (5 bases). There are 14 residues in the CDR3. Deletions cut 2 bases from V and 5 bases from J, with 11 bases between. CDR1 is SNHLY and CDR2 is FYNNEI in the germline V gene. Full variable domain (rest looked up from reference TRBV2 and TRBJ2-3): EPEVTQTPSHQVTQMGQEVILRCVPISNHLYFYWYRQILGQKVEFLVSFYNNEISEKSEIFDDQFSVERPDGSNFTLKIRSTKLEDSAMYFCASSETRVQDTQYFGPGTRLTVL.

V gene TRBV7-6 combines with J gene TRBJ1-4, with TRBD1 identical over 9 bases. Per germline, CDR1 SGHVS and CDR2 FNYEAQ. The J segment lost 6 bases and the V segment lost 0 bases, leaving 5 bases of the junction unmatched. CDR3 length: 16 residues. In nucleotides, the CDR3 is TGTGCCAGCAGCTTAGCCCGGGGACAGGGTCATGAAAAACTGTTTTTT. It specifies CASSLARGQGHEKLFF.